The entry below gives a single T cell receptor beta chain sequence along with its context. Antigen specificity is unknown. Vbeta (60) and Jbeta (13) primers were used in the PCR. TCRdb's copy holds only in-frame clones and misses some; the assay was immunoSEQ multiplex PCR. Of some 120,000 clones listed, more than 65% are singletons. The data belong to a study of cytomegalovirus exposure and HLA in healthy donors. Study-wide background: Among the approximately 410 genotyped donors, 81% were placed in the Caucasian-associated ancestry cluster. Study-level findings and limits: Later work associated around 18,000 TCR beta sequences with HLA alleles at 0.05 false discovery rate.

Each donor's status was that of a healthy bone marrow donor. Though nominally healthy at sampling, donors likely had unrecorded immune exposures. Germline V CDR1 and CDR2: MGHDK, SYGVNS. The trim removed 6 bases at V and 6 bases at J, leaving 10 bases unmatched. The CDR3 spans 15 residues. The TCR was taken from a woman younger than 35 in good health and CMV-seropositive. The chain couples TRBV25-1 to TRBJ2-1; 8 bases are shared with TRBD1. Sequencing input: PBMCs. The CDR3, as DNA: TGTGCCAGCAGCCCAAGACGGACAGGGAGCAATGAGCAGTTCTTC. Protein product: CASSPRRTGSNEQFF.